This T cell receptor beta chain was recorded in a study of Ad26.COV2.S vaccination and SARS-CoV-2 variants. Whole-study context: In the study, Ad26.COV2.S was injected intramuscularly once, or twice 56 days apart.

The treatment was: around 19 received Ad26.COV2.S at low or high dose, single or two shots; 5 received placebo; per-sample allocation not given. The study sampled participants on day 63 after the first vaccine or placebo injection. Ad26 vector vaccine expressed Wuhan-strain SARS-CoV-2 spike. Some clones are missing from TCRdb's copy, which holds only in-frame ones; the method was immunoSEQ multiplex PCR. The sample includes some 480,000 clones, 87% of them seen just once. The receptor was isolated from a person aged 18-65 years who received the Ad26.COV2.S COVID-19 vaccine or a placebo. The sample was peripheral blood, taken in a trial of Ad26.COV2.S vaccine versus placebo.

The CDR3 DNA reads as TGTGCCAGCAGTTTCACCGCTCAGCCCCAGCATTTT. Protein product: CASSFTAQPQHF. The chain recombines TRBV28 with TRBJ1-5; D is uncertain. Germline CDR1 and CDR2: MDHEN and SYDVKM. The CDR3 loop spans 12 amino acids. V lost 3 bases and J 6 bases, leaving 6 bases between the germline ends.